Listed below are T cell receptor beta chains from one sample, sequenced in a study of T cells in Graves' hyperthyroidism and ophthalmopathy. TCRdb ran MiXCR on the multiplex PCR reads and lists one entry per CDR3 protein. There are approximately 350,000 distinct CDR3 sequences in the sample; roughly 15% occur only once, and about 21% lies in the top ten. The sequenced material came from blood. The receptor set was obtained from an older woman with Graves' ophthalmopathy. The CDR3 runs from the conserved cysteine through the conserved F or W. Fields, in order: CDR3 protein, CDR3 DNA, D gene, J gene, clone size, V gene. D genes are given only for firm matches. Where a row states a size, it is once, few, many or the class of an expanded clone; other rows omit it.

CDR3aa: CASSAQGANTGELFF
CDR3nt: TGTGCCAGCAGTGCACAGGGGGCGAACACCGGGGAGCTGTTTTTT
d_gene: TRBD1
j_gene: TRBJ2-2
abundance: many
v_gene: TRBV2

CDR3aa: CASSLSNPYEQYF
CDR3nt: TGTGCCAGCAGTTTGAGTAATCCCTACGAGCAGTACTTC
d_gene: NA
j_gene: TRBJ2-7
abundance: many
v_gene: TRBV28

CDR3aa: CASSSGVAIGELFF
CDR3nt: TGTGCCAGCAGCTCCGGCGTGGCGATCGGGGAGCTGTTTTTT
d_gene: NA
j_gene: TRBJ2-2
abundance: many
v_gene: TRBV13

CDR3aa: CASSEADGGPGNTIYF
CDR3nt: TGTGCCAGCAGTGAAGCAGACGGTGGGCCGGGAAACACCATATATTTT
d_gene: NA
j_gene: TRBJ1-3
abundance: NA
v_gene: TRBV6-1

CDR3aa: CASSFTPSGASTDTQYF
CDR3nt: TGTGCCAGCAGCTTTACCCCTAGCGGAGCTAGCACAGATACGCAGTATTTT
d_gene: TRBD2
j_gene: TRBJ2-3
abundance: many
v_gene: TRBV12-3/TRBV12-4

CDR3aa: CASNPPVSGANVLTF
CDR3nt: TGTGCCAGCAACCCCCCGGTCTCTGGGGCCAACGTCCTGACTTTC
d_gene: NA
j_gene: TRBJ2-6
abundance: many
v_gene: TRBV3-1

CDR3aa: CASASGGSYNEQFF
CDR3nt: TGTGCCAGTGCTAGCGGAGGCTCCTACAATGAGCAGTTCTTC
d_gene: TRBD2
j_gene: TRBJ2-1
abundance: many
v_gene: TRBV9

CDR3aa: CASAWTSTRETQYF
CDR3nt: TGTGCCAGCGCCTGGACTAGTACTAGGGAGACCCAGTACTTC
d_gene: TRBD2
j_gene: TRBJ2-5
abundance: many
v_gene: TRBV6-1

CDR3aa: CASSLGGSSYEQYF
CDR3nt: TGTGCCAGCAGCTTAGGTGGGTCCTCCTACGAGCAGTACTTC
d_gene: NA
j_gene: TRBJ2-7
abundance: many
v_gene: TRBV5-1

CDR3aa: CASSPEQGSYEQYF
CDR3nt: TGTGCCAGCAGCCCAGAACAGGGTTCTTACGAGCAGTACTTC
d_gene: NA
j_gene: TRBJ2-7
abundance: NA
v_gene: TRBV11-2

CDR3aa: CASSQLLKSPHYEQYF
CDR3nt: TGCGCCAGCAGCCAGCTTCTCAAGTCCCCCCATTACGAGCAGTACTTC
d_gene: NA
j_gene: TRBJ2-7
abundance: many
v_gene: TRBV5-1

CDR3aa: CASSLSGPDYEQYF
CDR3nt: TGTGCCAGCAGCTTAAGCGGGCCTGACTACGAGCAGTACTTC
d_gene: NA
j_gene: TRBJ2-7
abundance: many
v_gene: TRBV7-2

CDR3aa: CASSLVGTGFDTQYF
CDR3nt: TGCGCCAGCAGCTTGGTAGGGACAGGGTTTGATACGCAGTATTTT
d_gene: TRBD1
j_gene: TRBJ2-3
abundance: few
v_gene: TRBV5-1